A selection of T cell receptor beta chains follows, all from one sample in a study of response to subunit inactivated influenza vaccine. MiXCR, applied by TCRdb to the RT-PCR reads, yields one record per CDR3 protein. The sample contains about 610,000 distinct CDR3 sequences, approximately 15% of which appear only once. Sequenced here: PBMCs from blood, sampled roughly 13 days after vaccination. The receptor source for this set is a man aged 45-60 years who received an inactivated influenza vaccine. The CDR3 runs from the conserved cysteine through the conserved F or W. Fields, in order: J gene, clone size, D gene, V gene, CDR3 DNA, CDR3 protein. A D gene is named only where the DNA matches it firmly. Not all rows give a size; the values are once, few, many and, for expanded clones, a class.

>TRBJ1-6|NA|TRBD1|TRBV4-2
TGTGCCAGCAGCCAAGTACCGACAGGGGACAATTCACCCCTCCACTTT
CASSQVPTGDNSPLHF
>TRBJ2-2|few|NA|TRBV2
TGTGCCAGCAGTGAAGCGGTCCCGATGGGCGGGGAGCTGTTTTTT
CASSEAVPMGGELFF
>TRBJ2-1|few|NA|TRBV7-9
TGTGCCAGCATCCCGAGGACGGGGGAGCAGTTCTTC
CASIPRTGEQFF
>TRBJ2-7|NA|NA|TRBV5-5
TGTGCCAGCAGCTTGATCGAGCGACCCCAGGGGCTCGAGCAGTACTTC
CASSLIERPQGLEQYF
>TRBJ2-3|NA|TRBD2|TRBV7-7
TGTGCCAGCAGCCCACTAGCGACGGTCACAGATACGCAGTATTTT
CASSPLATVTDTQYF
>TRBJ2-3|NA|TRBD1|TRBV9
TGTGCCAGCAGCGTAGGGACAGGGGGATCGGATACGCAGTATTTT
CASSVGTGGSDTQYF
>TRBJ1-1|few|TRBD1|TRBV3-1
TGTGCCAGCAGCCCAACAGGGGGCATGAACACTGAAGCTTTCTTT
CASSPTGGMNTEAFF
>TRBJ2-7|few|NA|TRBV18
TGTGCCAGCTCCCCAACGAAAGGTTACGAGCAGTACTTC
CASSPTKGYEQYF
>TRBJ1-4|NA|NA|TRBV20-1
TGCAGTGCTAATACGGGACACAGGAATGAAAAACTGTTTTTT
CSANTGHRNEKLFF
>TRBJ2-3|NA|TRBD2|TRBV6-2/TRBV6-3
TGTGCCAGCAGTTTCCTCCCGGGAGGGGAATCGGATACGCAGTATTTT
CASSFLPGGESDTQYF
>TRBJ2-7|once|NA|TRBV28
TGTGCCAGCAGTACATTAACCTACGAGCAGTACTTC
CASSTLTYEQYF
>TRBJ2-3|NA|TRBD1|TRBV24-1
TGTGCCACCAGTGTCACGGGACAGGGATCGGATACGCAGTATTTT
CATSVTGQGSDTQYF
>TRBJ2-2|few|TRBD1|TRBV4-1
TGCGCCAGCAGCCAAGTTTTCTACAGGGGAGCGAACACCGGGGAGCTGTTTTTT
CASSQVFYRGANTGELFF
>TRBJ2-2|NA|NA|TRBV4-3
TGCGCCAGCAGCCGTGGGGACACCAACACCGGGGAGCTGTTTTTT
CASSRGDTNTGELFF
>TRBJ2-7|few|NA|TRBV27
TGTGCCAGCAGTCCGGTGGGGATTCTATCCGAGCAGTACTTC
CASSPVGILSEQYF
>TRBJ1-1|few|NA|TRBV20-1
TGCAGTGCTAGTGCACCGGGGGTGAACACTGAAGCTTTCTTT
CSASAPGVNTEAFF
>TRBJ2-1|few|TRBD1|TRBV28
TGTGCCAGCAGTTCCCGAGACAGGGCTACCTACAATGAGCAGTTCTTC
CASSSRDRATYNEQFF
>TRBJ2-5|NA|TRBD2|TRBV4-1
TGCGCCAGCAGCCAACAACTAGCGGGGGTTCAAGAGACCCAGTACTTC
CASSQQLAGVQETQYF
>TRBJ1-3|NA|NA|TRBV10-1
TGCGCCAGCAGTGAGGGAACCACTGGAAACACCATATATTTT
CASSEGTTGNTIYF
>TRBJ2-1|NA|TRBD2|TRBV28
TGTGCCAGCAGCCGCTGGACTAGCGGGAGGTGGTACAATGAGCAGTTCTTC
CASSRWTSGRWYNEQFF
>TRBJ2-7|few|TRBD2|TRBV12-3/TRBV12-4
TGTGCCAGCAGTTTAAAGACTAGCGGCAACTACGAGCAGTACTTC
CASSLKTSGNYEQYF
>TRBJ2-7|NA|TRBD1|TRBV15
TGTGCCACCAGCAGAGAAGGGGGCAAGGCCTACGAGCAGTACTTC
CATSREGGKAYEQYF
>TRBJ2-1|few|TRBD2|TRBV18
TGTGCCAGCTCTCCCGGGAGGAGACCCGATGAGCAGTTCTTC
CASSPGRRPDEQFF
>TRBJ2-7|many|TRBD1|TRBV7-2
TGTGCCAGCAGTTCTCGTACAGGGGGAAGTGCCTACGAGCAGTACTTC
CASSSRTGGSAYEQYF
>TRBJ2-7|NA|NA|TRBV18
TGTGCCAGCTCACCGTCTCACAGAGGTGCCGGAAACGAGCAGTACTTC
CASSPSHRGAGNEQYF
>TRBJ1-2|few|TRBD1|TRBV4-1
TGCGCCAGCAGCCAGGGCGGACAGGGGGCCGGTGGCTACACCTTC
CASSQGGQGAGGYTF
>TRBJ2-7|medium-sized|TRBD1|TRBV6-5
TGTGCCAGCAGTTACACCGGGACAGGGTATCAGTACTTC
CASSYTGTGYQYF
>TRBJ1-1|few|NA|TRBV20-1
TGCAGTGCTAGAGCAGGGTCCAGCACTGAAGCTTTCTTT
CSARAGSSTEAFF
>TRBJ2-5|NA|TRBD1|TRBV7-8
TGTGCCAGCAGCTCAAGGACAGGGGAGACCCAGTACTTC
CASSSRTGETQYF
>TRBJ2-7|few|NA|TRBV12-3/TRBV12-4
TGTGCCAGCAGCAGAACGGGGGTCCACTCCTACGAGCAGTACTTC
CASSRTGVHSYEQYF
>TRBJ2-1|NA|NA|TRBV5-1
TGCGCCAACAGCTCGGAGGGTTGGAATGAGCAGTTCTTC
CANSSEGWNEQFF
>TRBJ1-5|NA|NA|TRBV6-1
TGTGCCAGCAGTCCTGGGGCCCTGGGCAATCAGCCCCAGCATTTT
CASSPGALGNQPQHF
>TRBJ2-3|many|TRBD2|TRBV12-3/TRBV12-4
TGTGCCAGCAGTTTATGGCCTCGCGGGGGGATAGTAGATACGCAGTATTTT
CASSLWPRGGIVDTQYF
>TRBJ2-7|NA|TRBD2|TRBV11-2
TGTGCCAGCAGCTTAGACCCCACCGGACTAGTAGGCGAGCAGTACTTC
CASSLDPTGLVGEQYF
>TRBJ2-2|NA|NA|TRBV3-1
TGTGCCAGCAGCCAAGGGACGGATGTCGGGGAGCTGTTTTTT
CASSQGTDVGELFF
>TRBJ1-5|NA|NA|TRBV12-3/TRBV12-4
TGTGCCAGCAGCTCCACAGGGATTAGCAATCAGCCCCAGCATTTT
CASSSTGISNQPQHF
>TRBJ2-5|NA|NA|TRBV7-8
TGTGCCAGCAGCTTAGAGACGGGAAACCAAGAGACCCAGTACTTC
CASSLETGNQETQYF
>TRBJ2-2|NA|TRBD1|TRBV5-1
TGCGCCAGCAGCCCTTCCGGGACAGACTCGAACACCGGGGAGCTGTTTTTT
CASSPSGTDSNTGELFF
>TRBJ2-3|many|NA|TRBV20-1
TGCAGTGCCGTACGGACAGCTAGCACAGATACGCAGTATTTT
CSAVRTASTDTQYF
>TRBJ1-2|NA|NA|TRBV12-3/TRBV12-4
TGTGCCAGCACCCACAGGGATCCGGCTAACTATGGCTACACCTTC
CASTHRDPANYGYTF
>TRBJ2-5|few|TRBD2|TRBV29-1
TGCAGCGTTTCGATCGGGGGGACGGAGACCCAGTACTTC
CSVSIGGTETQYF
>TRBJ2-2|few|NA|TRBV24-1
TGTGCCACCAGTTTACGGGGGCCCGGGGAGCTGTTTTTT
CATSLRGPGELFF
>TRBJ2-1|many|TRBD2|TRBV3-1
TGTGCCAGCAGCCAAGATTTGCGTCTAGCGGGGGAACTGGGGCAGTTCTTC
CASSQDLRLAGELGQFF
>TRBJ2-1|NA|TRBD2|TRBV5-1
TGCGCCAGCAGCTTGCGACTAGCGGGGGGGAGCGAGCAGTTCTTC
CASSLRLAGGSEQFF
>TRBJ2-5|few|TRBD2|TRBV7-2
TGTGCCAGCCAACTTGCGGGGGACGGAAGGAGCCAAGAGACCCAGTACTTC
CASQLAGDGRSQETQYF
>TRBJ2-2|many|NA|TRBV12-3/TRBV12-4
TGTGCCAGCTGGGGAATTACAGGGTTGGCCGGGGAGCTGTTTTTT
CASWGITGLAGELFF
>TRBJ2-1|NA|NA|TRBV4-2
TGTGCCAGCAGCCAAGAAAGGGCCTACAATGAGCAGTTCTTC
CASSQERAYNEQFF
>TRBJ2-7|few|TRBD2|TRBV4-2
TGTGCCAGCAGCCACCTAGCGGGAGGGCTCTACTCCTACGAGCAGTACTTC
CASSHLAGGLYSYEQYF
>TRBJ2-3|NA|TRBD2|TRBV28
TGTGCCAGCAGTCCACCGACTAGCGGGGTCAGCACAGATACGCAGTATTTT
CASSPPTSGVSTDTQYF
>TRBJ1-1|many|NA|TRBV3-1
TGTGCCAGCAGCCAAGAGGCGGGGGGGAACACTGAAGCTTTCTTT
CASSQEAGGNTEAFF
>TRBJ2-7|NA|TRBD2|TRBV20-1
TGCAGTGCTGTGCCCCCAGGGAGGGGCGACTTCTACGAGCAGTACTTC
CSAVPPGRGDFYEQYF
>TRBJ1-2|many|NA|TRBV4-3
TGCGCCAGCAGCCAAGAGCCTCACAGGCTGGAATATGGCTACACCTTC
CASSQEPHRLEYGYTF
>TRBJ2-5|few|NA|TRBV21-1
TGTGCCAGCAGGCGGGACAGAAGAGTTGGTTACCAAGAGACCCAGTACTTC
CASRRDRRVGYQETQYF
>TRBJ2-6|NA|TRBD2|TRBV11-2
TGTGCCAGCAGCCCCGGCCAGCGGGGCTACTCTGGGGCCAACGTCCTGACTTTC
CASSPGQRGYSGANVLTF
>TRBJ2-1|many|NA|TRBV29-1
TGCAGCGTTCGGACCGGTCTTGAACCTTTCTTC
CSVRTGLEPFF
>TRBJ1-1|many|NA|TRBV9
TGTGCCAGCAGCGTAGGTTCCAACACTGAAGCTTTCTTT
CASSVGSNTEAFF
>TRBJ2-1|NA|TRBD1|TRBV27
TGTGCCAGCAGTTTATGGGGGACAGGGTATAGCTACAATGAGCAGTTCTTC
CASSLWGTGYSYNEQFF